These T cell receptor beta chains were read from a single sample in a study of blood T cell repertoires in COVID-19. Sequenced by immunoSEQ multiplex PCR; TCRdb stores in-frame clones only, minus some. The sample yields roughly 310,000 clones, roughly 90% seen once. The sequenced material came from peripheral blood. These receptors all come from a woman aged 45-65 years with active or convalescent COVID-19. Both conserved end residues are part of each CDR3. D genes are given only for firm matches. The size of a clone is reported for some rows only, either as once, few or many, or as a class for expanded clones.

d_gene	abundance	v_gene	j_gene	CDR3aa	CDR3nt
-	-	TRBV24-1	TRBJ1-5	CATSQTSYQPQHF	TGTGCCACCAGTCAGACATCGTATCAGCCCCAGCATTTT
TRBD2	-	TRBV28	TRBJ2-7	CASRGASGRAYEQYF	TGTGCCAGCAGGGGGGCTAGCGGGAGGGCCTACGAGCAGTACTTC
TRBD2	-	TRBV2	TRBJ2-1	CASSESEGLAGEQFF	TGTGCCAGCAGTGAATCAGAGGGACTAGCGGGCGAGCAGTTCTTC
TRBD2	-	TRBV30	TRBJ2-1	CAWSALGGGPQEQFF	TGTGCCTGGAGTGCTCTGGGCGGGGGACCCCAGGAGCAGTTCTTC
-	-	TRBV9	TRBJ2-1	CASSASQERLVDEQFF	TGTGCCAGCAGCGCTTCACAGGAGAGACTTGTCGATGAGCAGTTCTTC
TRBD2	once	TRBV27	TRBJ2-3	CASSGTRFSTDTQYF	TGTGCCAGCAGCGGGACTAGATTTAGTACAGATACGCAGTATTTT
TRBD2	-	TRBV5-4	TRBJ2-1	CASSKSGRVDNEQFF	TGTGCCAGCAGCAAAAGCGGGAGGGTCGACAATGAGCAGTTCTTC
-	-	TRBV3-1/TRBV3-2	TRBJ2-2	CASRTGSLNTGELFF	TGTGCCAGCAGAACCGGGAGCCTAAACACCGGGGAGCTGTTTTTT
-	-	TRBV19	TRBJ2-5	CASSSTSLETQYF	TGTGCCAGTAGTTCGACTAGTCTAGAGACCCAGTACTTC
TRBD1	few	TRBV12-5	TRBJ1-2	CASGPRTGSGYTF	TGTGCTAGTGGCCCAAGGACAGGGTCTGGCTACACCTTC
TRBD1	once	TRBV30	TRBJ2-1	CAWGQGFNYNEQFF	TGTGCCTGGGGACAGGGCTTTAACTACAATGAGCAGTTCTTC
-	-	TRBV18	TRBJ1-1	CASSPDSYTEAFF	TGTGCCAGCTCCCCCGACAGTTACACTGAAGCTTTCTTT
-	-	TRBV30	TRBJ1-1	CAWRTSGGSTEAFF	TGTGCCTGGAGAACCTCGGGGGGTTCCACTGAAGCTTTCTTT
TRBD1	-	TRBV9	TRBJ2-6	CASSQRQGTVGANVLTF	TGTGCCAGCAGCCAGCGACAGGGTACGGTTGGGGCCAACGTCCTGACTTTC
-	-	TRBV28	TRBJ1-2	CASSIRGRLYGYTF	TGTGCCAGCAGCATCAGGGGCCGACTCTATGGCTACACCTTC
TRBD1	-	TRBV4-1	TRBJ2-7	CASSQFDRDPYEQYF	TGCGCCAGCAGCCAATTCGACAGGGATCCCTACGAGCAGTACTTC
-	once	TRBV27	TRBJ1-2	CASSPLGGRRDGYTF	TGTGCCAGCAGTCCCCTCGGGGGGCGGAGGGATGGCTACACCTTC
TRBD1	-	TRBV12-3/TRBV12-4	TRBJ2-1	CASRLQGPHEQFF	TGTGCCAGCAGACTACAGGGGCCCCATGAGCAGTTCTTC
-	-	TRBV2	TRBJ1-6	CASIWEGHSPLHF	TGTGCCAGCATATGGGAGGGCCATTCACCCCTCCACTTT
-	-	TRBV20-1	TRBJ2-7	CSASDFMSEQYF	TGCAGTGCTAGTGATTTTATGAGCGAGCAGTACTTC
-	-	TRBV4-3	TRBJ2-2	CASSQDMYTGELFF	TGCGCCAGCAGCCAAGATATGTACACCGGGGAGCTGTTTTTT
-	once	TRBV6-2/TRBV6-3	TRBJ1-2	CASSYSYGYTF	TGTGCCAGCAGTTATAGCTATGGCTACACCTTC
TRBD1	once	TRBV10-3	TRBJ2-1	CAISGQGTGAYNEQFF	TGTGCCATCAGTGGGCAAGGGACAGGGGCCTACAATGAGCAGTTCTTC
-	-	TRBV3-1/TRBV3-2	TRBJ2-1	CASSPLAGEQFF	TGTGCCAGCAGCCCCCTAGCCGGTGAGCAGTTCTTC
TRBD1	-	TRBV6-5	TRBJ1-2	CASKKTGANYGYTF	TGTGCCAGCAAAAAGACAGGGGCTAACTATGGCTACACCTTC
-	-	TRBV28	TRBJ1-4	CASSSGLDNEKLFF	TGTGCCAGCAGTTCAGGGTTAGATAATGAAAAACTGTTTTTT
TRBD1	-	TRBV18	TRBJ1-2	CASSPSGQGIAGYTF	TGTGCCAGCTCACCCTCTGGACAGGGGATTGCCGGCTACACCTTC
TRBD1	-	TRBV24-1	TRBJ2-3	CATRGQGDTDTQYF	TGTGCCACCAGAGGACAGGGTGACACAGATACGCAGTATTTT
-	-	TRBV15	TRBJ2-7	CATSRDKLNYEQYF	TGTGCCACCAGCAGAGACAAGCTTAACTACGAGCAGTACTTC
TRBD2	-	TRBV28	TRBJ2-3	CASTRRLIAGGGSDTQYF	TGTGCCAGCACCAGACGTCTCATAGCGGGAGGGGGGTCAGATACGCAGTATTTT
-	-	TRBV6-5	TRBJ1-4	CASSQSGLHEKLFF	TGTGCCAGCAGTCAATCCGGTCTGCATGAAAAACTGTTTTTT
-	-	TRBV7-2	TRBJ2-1	CASSSMGGSYNEQFF	TGTGCCAGCAGCTCTATGGGGGGATCCTACAATGAGCAGTTCTTC
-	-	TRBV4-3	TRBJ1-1	CASSPSVYMNTEAFF	TGCGCCAGCAGCCCCTCAGTTTACATGAACACTGAAGCTTTCTTT
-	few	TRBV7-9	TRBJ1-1	CASSRRENTEAFF	TGTGCCAGCAGCCGCCGCGAGAACACTGAAGCTTTCTTT
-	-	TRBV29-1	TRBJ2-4	CSVEDQTTLAKNIQYF	TGCAGCGTTGAAGATCAGACTACCTTAGCCAAAAACATTCAGTACTTC
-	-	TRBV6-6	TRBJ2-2	CASSPPSLGGSTGELFF	TGTGCCAGCAGTCCGCCATCCCTGGGGGGAAGCACCGGGGAGCTGTTTTTT
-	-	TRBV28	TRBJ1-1	CASSLGGAGTEAFF	TGTGCCAGCAGTTTAGGGGGCGCGGGCACTGAAGCTTTCTTT
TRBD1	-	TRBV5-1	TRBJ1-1	CASSPRGADTEAFF	TGCGCCAGCAGCCCCAGGGGGGCGGACACTGAAGCTTTCTTT
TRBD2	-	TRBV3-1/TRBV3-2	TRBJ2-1	CASSQAAQRELYEQFF	TGTGCCAGCAGCCAAGCGGCCCAGCGGGAGCTCTATGAGCAGTTCTTC
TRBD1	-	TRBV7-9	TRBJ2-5	CASSLRDRGEGTQYF	TGTGCCAGCAGCTTAAGAGACAGGGGGGAAGGGACCCAGTACTTC
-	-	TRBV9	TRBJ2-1	CASSADPGVALQFF	TGTGCCAGCAGCGCCGATCCCGGGGTGGCGCTACAGTTCTTC
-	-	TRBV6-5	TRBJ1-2	CATFDFAGNYGYTF	TGTGCCACCTTCGATTTTGCAGGAAACTATGGCTACACCTTC
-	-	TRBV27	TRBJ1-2	CASSLAVGGGPYNYGYTF	TGTGCCAGCAGTTTAGCCGTTGGGGGGGGGCCCTATAACTATGGCTACACCTTC
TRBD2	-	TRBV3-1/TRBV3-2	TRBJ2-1	CASSQDRLAGGDEQFF	TGTGCCAGCAGCCAAGATCGGCTAGCGGGAGGGGATGAGCAGTTCTTC
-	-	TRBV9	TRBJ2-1	CASSVTGRYNEQFF	TGTGCCAGCAGCGTGACAGGGAGGTACAATGAGCAGTTCTTC
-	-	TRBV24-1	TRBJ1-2	CATSDGQGFPLRAFTF	TGTGCCACCAGTGATGGGCAGGGTTTTCCCCTTAGGGCTTTCACCTTC
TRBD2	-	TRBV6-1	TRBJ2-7	CASSDLFGLAGTYEQYF	TGTGCCAGCAGTGATCTATTCGGACTAGCGGGGACCTACGAGCAGTACTTC
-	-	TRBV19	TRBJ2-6	CASSSGSGANVLTF	TGTGCCAGTAGTTCGGGCTCTGGGGCCAACGTCCTGACTTTC
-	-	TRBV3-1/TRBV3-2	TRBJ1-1	CASSQVGGNTEAFF	TGTGCCAGCAGCCAAGTCGGGGGTAACACTGAAGCTTTCTTT
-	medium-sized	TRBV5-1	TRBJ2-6	CASSLDVGVSGANVLTF	TGCGCCAGCAGCTTGGATGTCGGGGTCTCTGGGGCCAACGTCCTGACTTTC
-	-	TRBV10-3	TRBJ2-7	CAISEQTDYEQYF	TGTGCCATCAGTGAACAGACAGACTACGAGCAGTACTTC
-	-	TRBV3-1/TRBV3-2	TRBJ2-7	CASSQQTYEQYF	TGTGCCAGCAGCCAACAAACCTACGAGCAGTACTTC
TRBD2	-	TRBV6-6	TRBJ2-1	CASSYTSANEQFF	TGTGCCAGCAGTTACACTAGCGCCAATGAGCAGTTCTTC
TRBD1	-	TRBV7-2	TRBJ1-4	CASSLKGAPTNEKLFF	TGTGCCAGCAGCTTAAAGGGGGCGCCCACTAATGAAAAACTGTTTTTT
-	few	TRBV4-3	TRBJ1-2	CASSLQRGGDGYTF	TGCGCCAGCAGCCTCCAACGGGGGGGGGATGGCTACACCTTC
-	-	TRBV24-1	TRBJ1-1	CATSDPSGTEAFF	TGTGCCACCAGTGATCCTTCAGGGACTGAAGCTTTCTTT
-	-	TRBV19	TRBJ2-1	CATRRGTGEQFF	TGTGCCACACGGAGGGGAACGGGGGAGCAGTTCTTC